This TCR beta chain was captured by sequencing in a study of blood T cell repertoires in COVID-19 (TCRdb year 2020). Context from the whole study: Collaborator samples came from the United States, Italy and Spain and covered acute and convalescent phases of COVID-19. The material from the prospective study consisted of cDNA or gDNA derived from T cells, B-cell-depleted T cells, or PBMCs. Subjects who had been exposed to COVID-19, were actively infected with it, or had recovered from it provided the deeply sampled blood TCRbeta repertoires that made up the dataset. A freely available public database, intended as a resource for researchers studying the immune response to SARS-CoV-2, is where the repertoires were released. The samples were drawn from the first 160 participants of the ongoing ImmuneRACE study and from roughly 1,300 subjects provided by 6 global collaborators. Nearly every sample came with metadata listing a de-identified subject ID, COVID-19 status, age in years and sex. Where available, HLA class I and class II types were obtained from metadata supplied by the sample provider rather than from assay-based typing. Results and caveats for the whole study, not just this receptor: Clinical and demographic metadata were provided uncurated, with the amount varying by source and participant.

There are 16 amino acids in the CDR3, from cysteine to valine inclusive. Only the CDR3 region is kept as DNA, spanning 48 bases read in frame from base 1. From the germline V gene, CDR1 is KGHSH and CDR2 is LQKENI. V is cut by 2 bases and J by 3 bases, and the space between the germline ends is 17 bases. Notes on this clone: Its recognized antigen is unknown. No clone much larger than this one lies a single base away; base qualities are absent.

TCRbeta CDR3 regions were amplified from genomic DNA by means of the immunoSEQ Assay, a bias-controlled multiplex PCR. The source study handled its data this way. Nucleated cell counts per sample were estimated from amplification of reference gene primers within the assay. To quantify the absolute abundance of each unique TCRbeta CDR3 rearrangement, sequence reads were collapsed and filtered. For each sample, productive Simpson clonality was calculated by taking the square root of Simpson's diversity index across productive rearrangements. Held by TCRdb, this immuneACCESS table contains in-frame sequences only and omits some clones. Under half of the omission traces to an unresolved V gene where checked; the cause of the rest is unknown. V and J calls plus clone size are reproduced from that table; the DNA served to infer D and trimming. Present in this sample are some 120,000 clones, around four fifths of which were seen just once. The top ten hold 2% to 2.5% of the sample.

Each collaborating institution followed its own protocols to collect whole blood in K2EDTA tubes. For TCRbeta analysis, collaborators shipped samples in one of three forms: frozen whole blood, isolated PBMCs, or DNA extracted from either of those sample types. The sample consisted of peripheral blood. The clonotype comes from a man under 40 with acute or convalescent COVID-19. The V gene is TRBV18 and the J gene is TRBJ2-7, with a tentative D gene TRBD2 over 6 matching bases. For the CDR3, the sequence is CASSPSSGERGYEQYV. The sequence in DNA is TGTGCCAGCTCACCATCTTCGGGGGAAAGGGGCTACGAGCAGTACGTC.